This T cell receptor (beta chain) was sequenced in a study of cytomegalovirus exposure and HLA in healthy donors. Vbeta (60) and Jbeta (13) primers were used in the PCR. Sequenced by immunoSEQ multiplex PCR; TCRdb stores in-frame clones only, minus some. The sample carries more than 45,000 clones, about 82% recorded once. This CDR3 spans 15 amino acids. Germline CDR1 and CDR2: SGHRS and YFSETQ. Unmatched junction bases numbered 2, after V lost 0 bases and J lost 0 bases. The sequence derives from a man aged 25 to 40 in good health and CMV-seronegative. Sample: PBMCs. V and J are TRBV5-1 and TRBJ2-5; the match to TRBD1 covers 7 bases. In DNA, the CDR3 is TGCGCCAGCAGCTTGGCCGGGACAGACCAAGAGACCCAGTACTTC. This sequence encodes CASSLAGTDQETQYF.